Listed below are T cell receptor beta chains from one sample, sequenced in a study of response to subunit inactivated influenza vaccine. TCRdb reprocessed the RT-PCR reads with MiXCR, giving one entry per CDR3 protein. The sample contains around 850,000 distinct CDR3 sequences, 15% to 20% of which appear only once. Sequencing used PBMCs from blood, obtained roughly 5 days after vaccination. The source of these receptors is a man in his fifties who received an inactivated influenza vaccine. The CDR3 runs from the conserved cysteine through the conserved F or W. A D gene is named only where the DNA matches it firmly. Only part of the rows carry a size: once, few, many, or a class if the clone is expanded.

J: TRBJ2-1; size: -; V: TRBV29-1; D: -; DNA: TGCAGCGTTGAAGGGGCATCGGTGGCGGGGGCCACCTACAATGAGCAGTTCTTC; CDR3: CSVEGASVAGATYNEQFF
J: TRBJ2-5; size: few; V: TRBV5-1; D: -; DNA: TGCGCCAGCAGCTTGGTCCAGCGGCAAGAGACCCAGTACTTC; CDR3: CASSLVQRQETQYF
J: TRBJ2-1; size: few; V: TRBV10-3; D: -; DNA: TGTGCCATCAGACAGGGAATGCACAATGAGCAGTTCTTC; CDR3: CAIRQGMHNEQFF
J: TRBJ1-2; size: -; V: TRBV3-1; D: -; DNA: TGTGCCAGCAGCCAAGGTAACCCATCCTTGGGCTATGGCTACACCTTC; CDR3: CASSQGNPSLGYGYTF
J: TRBJ2-7; size: -; V: TRBV29-1; D: TRBD1; DNA: TGCAGCGTTGAAGGGGGGACAGTAGGGGCCTACGAGCAGTACTTC; CDR3: CSVEGGTVGAYEQYF
J: TRBJ2-3; size: few; V: TRBV24-1; D: -; DNA: TGTGCCACCAGTAGCCTCACAGATACGCAGTATTTT; CDR3: CATSSLTDTQYF
J: TRBJ2-1; size: few; V: TRBV12-3/TRBV12-4; D: -; DNA: TGTGCCAGCAGTTTCAGTAGAACCTACAATGAGCAGTTCTTC; CDR3: CASSFSRTYNEQFF
J: TRBJ2-1; size: -; V: TRBV29-1; D: TRBD2; DNA: TGCAGCGTTGAAAGGGAGATAGCGGGGGGGGGTGAGCAGTTCTTC; CDR3: CSVEREIAGGGEQFF
J: TRBJ2-3; size: -; V: TRBV11-3; D: -; DNA: TGTGCCATCAGCTTAGCCGGGGGCGCGTCAGATACGCAGTATTTT; CDR3: CAISLAGGASDTQYF
J: TRBJ2-7; size: once; V: TRBV6-2/TRBV6-3; D: TRBD1; DNA: TGTGCCAGCAGTTACTCGATGTCAGGGGGCGAGCAGTACTTC; CDR3: CASSYSMSGGEQYF
J: TRBJ2-2; size: -; V: TRBV12-3/TRBV12-4; D: TRBD2; DNA: TGTGCCAGCAGGGGAGGGGCCCCCGGGGAGCTGTTTTTT; CDR3: CASRGGAPGELFF